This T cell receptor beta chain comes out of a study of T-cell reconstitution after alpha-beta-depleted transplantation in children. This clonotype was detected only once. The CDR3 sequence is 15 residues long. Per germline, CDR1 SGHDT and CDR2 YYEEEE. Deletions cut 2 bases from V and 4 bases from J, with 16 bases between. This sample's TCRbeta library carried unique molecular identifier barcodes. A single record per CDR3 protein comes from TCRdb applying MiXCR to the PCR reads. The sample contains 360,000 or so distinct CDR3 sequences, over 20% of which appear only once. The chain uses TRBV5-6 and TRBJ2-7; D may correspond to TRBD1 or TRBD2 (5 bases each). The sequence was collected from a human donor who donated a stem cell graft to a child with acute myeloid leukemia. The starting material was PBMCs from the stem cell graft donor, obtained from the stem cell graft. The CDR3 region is CASSFPGRALYEQYF. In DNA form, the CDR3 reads TGTGCCAGCAGCTTCCCGGGACGGGCTTTGTACGAGCAGTACTTC.